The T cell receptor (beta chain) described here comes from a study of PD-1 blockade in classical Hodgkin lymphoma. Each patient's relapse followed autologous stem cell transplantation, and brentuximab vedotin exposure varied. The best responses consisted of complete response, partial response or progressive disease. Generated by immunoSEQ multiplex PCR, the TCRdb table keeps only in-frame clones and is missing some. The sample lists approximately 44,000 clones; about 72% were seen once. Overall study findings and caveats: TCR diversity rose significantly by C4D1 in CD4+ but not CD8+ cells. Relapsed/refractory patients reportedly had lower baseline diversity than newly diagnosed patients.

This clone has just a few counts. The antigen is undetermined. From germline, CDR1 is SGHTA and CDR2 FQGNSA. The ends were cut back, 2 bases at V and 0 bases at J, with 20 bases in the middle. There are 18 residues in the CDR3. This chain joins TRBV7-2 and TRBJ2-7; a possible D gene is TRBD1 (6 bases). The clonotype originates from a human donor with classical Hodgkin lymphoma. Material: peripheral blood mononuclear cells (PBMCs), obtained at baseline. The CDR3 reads CASSLPLGLQGNSYEQYF. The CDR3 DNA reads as TGTGCCAGCAGCTTACCGCTGGGATTACAGGGAAACTCCTACGAGCAGTACTTC.